This TCR beta chain was recovered during a study of blood T cell repertoires in COVID-19. Study context: COVID-19 samples collected from the United States, Italy and Spain covered acute and convalescent phases. T cells, B-cell-depleted T cells, or PBMCs supplied cDNA or gDNA.

V was clipped by 4 bases and J by 2 bases, with 6 bases between them. The CDR3 runs 12 residues. Germline CDR1 is MGHDK and CDR2 is SYGVNS. As originally analysed: Scientists estimated how many nucleated cells there were by amplifying reference gene primers. Measured with immunoSEQ multiplex PCR; TCRdb has only the in-frame clones, and not every one. That table supplies the V and J calls and clone size; D and trimming were determined from the DNA. This sample has 140,000 to 150,000 clones, with roughly 84% found just once. The chain joins TRBV25-1 to TRBJ2-7; D is undetermined. This TCR came from a man between 60 and 75 years old with active or convalescent COVID-19. Sequenced: peripheral blood. The CDR3 here is CASSGQAYEQYF. In DNA, the CDR3 is TGTGCCAGCAGTGGACAAGCCTACGAGCAGTACTTC.